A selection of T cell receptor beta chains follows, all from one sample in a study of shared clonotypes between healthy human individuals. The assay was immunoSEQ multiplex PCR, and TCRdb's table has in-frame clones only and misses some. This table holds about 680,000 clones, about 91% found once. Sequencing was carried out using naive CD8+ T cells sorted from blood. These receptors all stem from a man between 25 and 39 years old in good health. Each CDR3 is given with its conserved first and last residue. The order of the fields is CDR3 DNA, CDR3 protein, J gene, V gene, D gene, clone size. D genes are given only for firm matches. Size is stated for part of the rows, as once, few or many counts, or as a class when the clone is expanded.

DNA: TGTGCCAGCAGACCCAAGGGGAACACTGAAGCTTTCTTT
CDR3: CASRPKGNTEAFF
J: TRBJ1-1
V: TRBV7-9
D: .
size: .

DNA: TGCGCCAGCAGCCAAGAAATTCGCAGGGGTGGCTATGGCTACACCTTC
CDR3: CASSQEIRRGGYGYTF
J: TRBJ1-2
V: TRBV4-3
D: .
size: .

DNA: TGTGCCATCCGAACAGGCACCGGGGAGCTGTTTTTT
CDR3: CAIRTGTGELFF
J: TRBJ2-2
V: TRBV5-4
D: .
size: .

DNA: TGTGCCACCAGCAGAGGGGAGAGCTCCTACAATGAGCAGTTCTTC
CDR3: CATSRGESSYNEQFF
J: TRBJ2-1
V: TRBV15
D: .
size: .

DNA: TGTGCCAGCAGCTTTGACGACAGGGGACCTCAATACAATGAGCAGTTCTTC
CDR3: CASSFDDRGPQYNEQFF
J: TRBJ2-1
V: TRBV7-8
D: TRBD1
size: .

DNA: TGTGCCAGCAGTCCTAGCGGATTGAACACCGGGGAGCTGTTTTTT
CDR3: CASSPSGLNTGELFF
J: TRBJ2-2
V: TRBV11-3
D: TRBD2
size: .

DNA: TGTGCCAGCAGCCCCCGGACTAGCGGGAGTTTGTACACCGGGGAGCTGTTTTTT
CDR3: CASSPRTSGSLYTGELFF
J: TRBJ2-2
V: TRBV7-9
D: TRBD2
size: .

DNA: TGTGCCAGCAGTTCTGCGGGGAACTACGAGCAGTACTTC
CDR3: CASSSAGNYEQYF
J: TRBJ2-7
V: TRBV27
D: .
size: .

DNA: TGTGCCAGCAGCGTAGACCAGGGTAGCTACGAGCAGTACTTC
CDR3: CASSVDQGSYEQYF
J: TRBJ2-7
V: TRBV9
D: .
size: .

DNA: TGCGCCAGCAGCCCCCCGACGCCGGGACAACCTCATGAAAAACTGTTTTTT
CDR3: CASSPPTPGQPHEKLFF
J: TRBJ1-4
V: TRBV4-3
D: .
size: .

DNA: TGTGCCAGCAGCTTAGTTCCGGGGACTGACACCGGGGAGCTGTTTTTT
CDR3: CASSLVPGTDTGELFF
J: TRBJ2-2
V: TRBV7-9
D: .
size: few

DNA: TGTGCCAGCAGCTTAGAAGGTTTGCTCTCCGGGGAGCTGTTTTTT
CDR3: CASSLEGLLSGELFF
J: TRBJ2-2
V: TRBV7-7
D: .
size: .

DNA: TGTGCCAGCTCACCTGGGACTACCAACAATGAGCAGTTCTTC
CDR3: CASSPGTTNNEQFF
J: TRBJ2-1
V: TRBV18
D: TRBD2
size: .

DNA: TGTGCCAGCAGTTTAAGCCCACTAGCGGAAGAGACCCAGTACTTC
CDR3: CASSLSPLAEETQYF
J: TRBJ2-5
V: TRBV27
D: TRBD2
size: .

DNA: TGTGCCAGTAGTATGCCCAGGGGGTTTGGGGCCTACGAGCAGTACTTC
CDR3: CASSMPRGFGAYEQYF
J: TRBJ2-7
V: TRBV19
D: TRBD1
size: .

DNA: TGTGCCAGCAGCCCAAGCGGACAGTGGCGCACAGATACGCAGTATTTT
CDR3: CASSPSGQWRTDTQYF
J: TRBJ2-3
V: TRBV9
D: .
size: .

DNA: TGCGCCAGCAGCCCTGACGGGACAGGGAGAGATACGCAGTATTTT
CDR3: CASSPDGTGRDTQYF
J: TRBJ2-3
V: TRBV4-3
D: TRBD1
size: once

DNA: TGTGCCAGCAATACCGGGACTACCTTCACAGATACGCAGTATTTT
CDR3: CASNTGTTFTDTQYF
J: TRBJ2-3
V: TRBV9
D: TRBD2
size: .

DNA: TGTGCCAGCAGCGCCTCGAGCGGGGGCAGGGGATACGACTATGGCTACACCTTC
CDR3: CASSASSGGRGYDYGYTF
J: TRBJ1-2
V: TRBV7-9
D: .
size: .

DNA: TGTGCCAGCAGCCCAGGGACTAGCGGGAGGGCGGCCTACGAGCAGTACTTC
CDR3: CASSPGTSGRAAYEQYF
J: TRBJ2-7
V: TRBV11-2
D: TRBD2
size: once

DNA: TGTGCCAGCAGGGGATACACAGATACGCAGTATTTT
CDR3: CASRGYTDTQYF
J: TRBJ2-3
V: TRBV27
D: .
size: .

DNA: TGTGCCAGCAGCGTACTTCCCGGCTACTCTGGGGCCAACGTCCTGACTTTC
CDR3: CASSVLPGYSGANVLTF
J: TRBJ2-6
V: TRBV9
D: .
size: .

DNA: TGTGCCAGCAGTGGTTACCGGCGGCGAGGGGATACGCAGTATTTT
CDR3: CASSGYRRRGDTQYF
J: TRBJ2-3
V: TRBV9
D: .
size: once

DNA: TGTGCCAGCAGTCCATTCCGGGGCCGCTCGTACAATGAGCAGTTCTTC
CDR3: CASSPFRGRSYNEQFF
J: TRBJ2-1
V: TRBV27
D: .
size: .

DNA: TGTGCCAGCAGTTTAACAGGGAACACTGAAGCTTTCTTT
CDR3: CASSLTGNTEAFF
J: TRBJ1-1
V: TRBV27
D: .
size: .

DNA: TGTGCCAGCAAATGGGCGGGAGGGCCCTCGTATGAGCAGTTCTTC
CDR3: CASKWAGGPSYEQFF
J: TRBJ2-1
V: TRBV27
D: TRBD2
size: .

DNA: TGTGCCAGCAGCTTATATTCGGGATTCACCGATGAGCAGTTCTTC
CDR3: CASSLYSGFTDEQFF
J: TRBJ2-1
V: TRBV7-2
D: .
size: .

DNA: TGTGCCAGCAGCTCCGGACAGGGCACCTACGAGCAGTACTTC
CDR3: CASSSGQGTYEQYF
J: TRBJ2-7
V: TRBV5-6
D: TRBD1
size: .

DNA: TGTGCCAGCAGCTTGGACCCTAGCAGCGCAGATACGCAGTATTTT
CDR3: CASSLDPSSADTQYF
J: TRBJ2-3
V: TRBV7-6
D: .
size: .

DNA: TGTGCCAGTAGTACGTCGGGGGGAGCCTACGAGCAGTACTTC
CDR3: CASSTSGGAYEQYF
J: TRBJ2-7
V: TRBV19
D: TRBD2
size: .

DNA: TGTGCCAGCAGCCCCTGGGCGGGAGAGTACGAGCAGTACTTC
CDR3: CASSPWAGEYEQYF
J: TRBJ2-7
V: TRBV14
D: TRBD2
size: .

DNA: TGCGCCAGCAGCACGGACAGAACCTACGAGCAGTACTTC
CDR3: CASSTDRTYEQYF
J: TRBJ2-7
V: TRBV5-1
D: .
size: .

DNA: TGTGCCAGCTCACCACCGCCCGCAGATGGGTATGAGCAGTTCTTC
CDR3: CASSPPPADGYEQFF
J: TRBJ2-1
V: TRBV18
D: .
size: .

DNA: TGTGCCAGCAGTGACTCTAACAGGGTCCATGAGCAGTTCTTC
CDR3: CASSDSNRVHEQFF
J: TRBJ2-1
V: TRBV6-4
D: .
size: .

DNA: TGTGCCAGCAGCTTGGGACTGGAAGAGACCCAGTACTTC
CDR3: CASSLGLEETQYF
J: TRBJ2-5
V: TRBV5-4
D: .
size: .

DNA: TGTGCCAGCAGCTCCCCATTCATGAACACCGGGGAGCTGTTTTTT
CDR3: CASSSPFMNTGELFF
J: TRBJ2-2
V: TRBV5-4
D: .
size: .

DNA: TGTGCCAGCAGTGAGGGTCTTGATTACGAGCAGTACTTC
CDR3: CASSEGLDYEQYF
J: TRBJ2-7
V: TRBV25-1
D: .
size: .

DNA: TGTGCCAGCAGCCGGCCAGGAATCTCCTACGAGCAGTACTTC
CDR3: CASSRPGISYEQYF
J: TRBJ2-7
V: TRBV5-4
D: .
size: .

DNA: TGTGCCAGCAGCTTTAAGGGTCGCTACGAGCAGTACTTC
CDR3: CASSFKGRYEQYF
J: TRBJ2-7
V: TRBV7-9
D: .
size: once

DNA: TGCGCCAGCAGCTTGGGGCCCAGGGGACCCCGCTCCTACGAGCAGTACTTC
CDR3: CASSLGPRGPRSYEQYF
J: TRBJ2-7
V: TRBV5-1
D: .
size: .

DNA: TGCGCCAGCAGTCCCAGAAGACAGGGCGTTGACACTGAAGCTTTCTTT
CDR3: CASSPRRQGVDTEAFF
J: TRBJ1-1
V: TRBV10-2
D: TRBD1
size: .

DNA: TGCGCCAGCAGCCAGGTATTCCAAGGGTTCCCTCTCTCTGGGGCCAACGTCCTGACTTTC
CDR3: CASSQVFQGFPLSGANVLTF
J: TRBJ2-6
V: TRBV4-3
D: .
size: .

DNA: TGCGCCAGCAGCTTGGCCCCGGACGTTTACGAGCAGTACTTC
CDR3: CASSLAPDVYEQYF
J: TRBJ2-7
V: TRBV5-1
D: .
size: .

DNA: TGTGCCAGCAGCTCCAAGAGAACGGGACCCTCCTTCTACGAGCAGTACTTC
CDR3: CASSSKRTGPSFYEQYF
J: TRBJ2-7
V: TRBV7-9
D: .
size: .

DNA: TGTGCCAGCGGGTCTAGCGGGAGTATGGGTGAGCAGTTCTTC
CDR3: CASGSSGSMGEQFF
J: TRBJ2-1
V: TRBV7-9
D: TRBD2
size: .

DNA: TGTGCCAGCTTCGACAGGGGGCTCTACGAGCAGTACTTC
CDR3: CASFDRGLYEQYF
J: TRBJ2-7
V: TRBV30
D: TRBD1
size: .

DNA: TGTGCCAGCGAGCGGGGGCATGAGCAGTTCTTC
CDR3: CASERGHEQFF
J: TRBJ2-1
V: TRBV7-9
D: TRBD2
size: .